The rows below give T cell receptor beta chains drawn from one sample of a study of cytomegalovirus exposure and HLA in healthy donors. Profiled with immunoSEQ multiplex PCR; TCRdb holds only in-frame clones, not every one. The data contain tens of thousands of clones, around 72% of them seen just once; the ten biggest clones take up roughly 51%. Sequencing input: PBMCs. These receptor sequences come from a man aged 50 or older in good health and CMV-seropositive. CDR3s include the opening cysteine and the closing phenylalanine or tryptophan. D genes are given only for firm matches. A row's size may be missing; if present it is once, few, many or a size class.

abundance	j_gene	v_gene	d_gene	CDR3nt	CDR3aa
NA	TRBJ1-1	TRBV28	NA	TGTGCCAGCATCTTAACCCGGGGAGTTGAAGCTTTCTTT	CASILTRGVEAFF
NA	TRBJ2-5	TRBV7-9	NA	TGTGCCAGCAGCCCGCCACAGGAGACCCAGTACTTC	CASSPPQETQYF
NA	TRBJ1-3	TRBV6-1	NA	TGTGCCAGCAGTGAACGCGGGGGTAGGGGCTCTGGAAACACCATATATTTT	CASSERGGRGSGNTIYF
once	TRBJ1-6	TRBV30	NA	TGTGCCTGGAGTGTAGGGGCAGGACCGAGCTCCTATAATTCACCCCTCCACTTT	CAWSVGAGPSSYNSPLHF
NA	TRBJ2-3	TRBV6-5	TRBD2	TGTGCCAGCAGTGAAGCGTACGGGGGGGCGGCGTATTTT	CASSEAYGGAAYF
NA	TRBJ1-2	TRBV11-3	TRBD1	TGTGCCAGCAGCTTCCGATTAGCCCAGGGACAGAACTATGGCTACACCTTC	CASSFRLAQGQNYGYTF
NA	TRBJ2-1	TRBV19	TRBD1	TGTGCCAGCGGGACAGCTTACAATGAGCAGTTCTTC	CASGTAYNEQFF
few	TRBJ2-7	TRBV4-1	NA	TGCGCCAGCAGCAAAGAAGCCGGACACGGCTACTACGAGCAGTACTTC	CASSKEAGHGYYEQYF
few	TRBJ2-2	TRBV9	TRBD1	TGTGCCAGCAGCGCGAAAGTTAGGACAGGGGCAACCGGGGAGCTGTTTTTT	CASSAKVRTGATGELFF
once	TRBJ1-6	TRBV27	TRBD1	TGTGCCAGCAGTTTCCGGACAGGGGCTAATTCACCCCTCCACTTT	CASSFRTGANSPLHF
NA	TRBJ1-1	TRBV6-1	NA	TGTGCCCACGCAAATGCGGGGGGTTTGACTGAAGCTTTCTTT	CAHANAGGLTEAFF
NA	TRBJ2-7	TRBV9	NA	TGTGCCAGCAGCGTAGAGGCAGGGTCTTCCTACGAGCAGTACTTC	CASSVEAGSSYEQYF
NA	TRBJ2-7	TRBV6-5	TRBD2	TGTGCCAGCAGTTACAGCCTAGCGGGAGTCGGTGAGCAGTACTTC	CASSYSLAGVGEQYF
NA	TRBJ2-3	TRBV12-5	TRBD2	TGTGCTAGTGGTCCGCGGGACTACACAGATACGCAGTATTTT	CASGPRDYTDTQYF
NA	TRBJ2-1	TRBV21-1	NA	TGTGCCAGCAGGGCCCCCCTCCAAAATGAGCAGTTCTTC	CASRAPLQNEQFF
NA	TRBJ2-7	TRBV5-1	TRBD2	TGCGCCAGCAGCTTGACTAGCGCCTCCTACGAGCAGTACTTC	CASSLTSASYEQYF
NA	TRBJ2-7	TRBV7-6	TRBD1	TGTGCCAGCAGTTGGCCGGGACAGCCGACCGGGGAGCAGTACTTC	CASSWPGQPTGEQYF
NA	TRBJ1-1	TRBV7-9	NA	TGTGCCAGCAGCCCCCCCCGGGGGGCGGGGAACACTGAAGCTTTCTTT	CASSPPRGAGNTEAFF
NA	TRBJ2-1	TRBV28	TRBD1	TGTGCCAGCAGGACGGGACAGGGGAATTACAATGAGCAGTTCTTC	CASRTGQGNYNEQFF
NA	TRBJ2-3	TRBV11-2	TRBD2	TGTGCCAGCAGCTTAAGTAGCGGGGGGCCCTATACAGATACGCAGTATTTT	CASSLSSGGPYTDTQYF
NA	TRBJ1-4	TRBV19	NA	TGTGCCAGTAGTAAAACCAGGAATGAAAAACTGTTTTTT	CASSKTRNEKLFF
NA	TRBJ2-7	TRBV28	TRBD1	TGTGCCAGCAGTTCTACAGGGGGCAGGTCCTACGAGCAGTACTTC	CASSSTGGRSYEQYF
NA	TRBJ2-3	TRBV10-1	TRBD2	TGCGCCAGTTCCAAGGAGGGACTAATCACAGATACGCAGTATTTT	CASSKEGLITDTQYF
NA	TRBJ2-5	TRBV7-2	NA	TGTGCCAGCAGCTCGGGGAGAGGGCGGACTACCCAAGAGACCCAGTACTTC	CASSSGRGRTTQETQYF